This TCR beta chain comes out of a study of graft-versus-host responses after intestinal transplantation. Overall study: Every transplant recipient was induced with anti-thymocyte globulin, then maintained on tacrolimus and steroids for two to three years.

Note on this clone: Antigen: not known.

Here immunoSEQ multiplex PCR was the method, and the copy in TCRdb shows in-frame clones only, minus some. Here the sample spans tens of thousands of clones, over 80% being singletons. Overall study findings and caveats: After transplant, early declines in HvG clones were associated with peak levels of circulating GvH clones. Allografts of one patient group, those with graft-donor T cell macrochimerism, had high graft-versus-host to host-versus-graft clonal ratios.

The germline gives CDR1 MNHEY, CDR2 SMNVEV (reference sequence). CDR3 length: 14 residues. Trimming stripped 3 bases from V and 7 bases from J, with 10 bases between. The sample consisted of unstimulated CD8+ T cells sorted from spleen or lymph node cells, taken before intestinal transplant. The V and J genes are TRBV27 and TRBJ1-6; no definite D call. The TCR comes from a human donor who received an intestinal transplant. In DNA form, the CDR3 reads TGTGCCAGCAGTTTTGGCCAGAAAAATTCACCCCTCCACTTT. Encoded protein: CASSFGQKNSPLHF.